The source of this TCR beta chain is a study of T cells in Graves' hyperthyroidism and ophthalmopathy. V was cut by 8 bases and J by 6 bases, with 11 bases left in between. Germline CDR1 reads SGHTS; CDR2 reads YDEGEE. The CDR3 loop spans 11 amino acids. Regions amplified from RNA transcripts were the TCR beta CDR3 regions. In the first-round RT-PCR of the TCR CDR3, the HTBI primer set was used. MiXCR, applied by TCRdb to the multiplex PCR reads, yields one record per CDR3 protein. The sample lists about 580,000 distinct CDR3 sequences, approximately 44% occurring once. The source material was peripheral blood or thyroid tissue (not recorded which). The chain couples TRBV5-8 to TRBJ1-1, with a tentative D call TRBD1 (6 bases). The source is a woman under 30 with Graves' hyperthyroidism. CDR3 sequence (DNA): TGTGCCAGTGAAGGGGGTTCTGAAGCTTTCTTT. This encodes CASEGGSEAFF.